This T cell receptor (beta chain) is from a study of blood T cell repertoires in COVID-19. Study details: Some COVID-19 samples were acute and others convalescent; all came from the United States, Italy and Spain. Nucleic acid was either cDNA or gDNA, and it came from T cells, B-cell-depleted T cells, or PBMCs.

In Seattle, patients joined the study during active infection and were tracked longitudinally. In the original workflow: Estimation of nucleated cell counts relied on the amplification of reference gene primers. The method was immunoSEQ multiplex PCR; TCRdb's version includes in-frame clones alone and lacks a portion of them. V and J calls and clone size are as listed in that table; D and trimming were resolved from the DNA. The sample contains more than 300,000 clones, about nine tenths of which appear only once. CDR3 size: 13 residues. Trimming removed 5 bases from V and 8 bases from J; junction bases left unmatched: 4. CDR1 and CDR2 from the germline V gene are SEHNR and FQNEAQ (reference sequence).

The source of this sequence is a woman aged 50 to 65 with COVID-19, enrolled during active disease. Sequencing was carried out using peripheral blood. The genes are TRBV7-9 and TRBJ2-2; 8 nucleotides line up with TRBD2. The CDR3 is CASSPLAAGELFF. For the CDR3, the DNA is TGTGCCAGCAGCCCACTAGCGGCAGGGGAGCTGTTTTTT.